This T cell receptor (beta chain) stems from a study of shared clonotypes between healthy human individuals. Looking at the study overall: Researchers assigned three CD4 naive, three CD4 memory, two CD8 naive and one CD8 memory plate to each donor. Regarding the study as a whole: Some naive CD4 clonotypes, approximately 4.5%, turned up in common across several donors. Clonotype sharing across donors was expected to vary with sequencing depth.

Per germline, CDR1 SGHDN and CDR2 FVKESK. The CDR3 is 13 residues long. The V gene lost 2 bases and the J gene lost 5 bases, with 9 bases spanning the gap. Points on this clone: Its specificity is not known.

Sequencing was performed with immunoSEQ multiplex PCR; in TCRdb, only in-frame clones are kept and a portion is missing. The sample lists some 1,600,000 clones, 95% to 99% occurring once. The clonotype was recovered from a man aged 25-40 years in good health. The chain recombines TRBV14 with TRBJ2-5; D not certain. Sequencing input: naive CD4+ T cells sorted from blood. Subset noted: CD45RA+ positively selected. The DNA for the CDR3 is TGTGCCAGCAGCCAATTAGATTCTGAGACCCAGTACTTC. Its protein is CASSQLDSETQYF.